The sequence of this TCR beta chain was determined in a study of T cell clonotyping in hematopoietic cell transplantation. General study points: After transplant, recipient diversity fell while pathologically expanded clonotypes grew through day 180.

The method was immunoSEQ multiplex PCR; TCRdb's version includes in-frame clones alone and lacks a portion of them. Of about 69,000 clones listed, about 94% are singletons. V gave up 4 bases and J gave up 7 bases, with 12 bases separating them. The CDR3 sequence is 13 residues long. Germline CDR1 SGHRS, CDR2 YFSETQ. As regards this clone: Its target is not known.

The clonotype originates from a man aged 50-60 years in good health. Some clones in this sample may be carry-over from other donors' samples. The sequenced sample was peripheral blood mononuclear cells. The V call is TRBV5-1, the J call TRBJ1-5; unclear D gene. The CDR3 is CASSLGEFQPQHF. The CDR3, as DNA: TGCGCCAGCAGCCTCGGTGAGTTCCAGCCCCAGCATTTT. Together with reference TRBV5-1 and TRBJ1-5, the CDR3 gives the full variable domain: KAGVTQTPRYLIKTRGQQVTLSCSPISGHRSVSWYQQTPGQGLQFLFEYFSETQRNKGNFPGRFSGRQFSNSRSEMNVSTLELGDSALYLCASSLGEFQPQHFGDGTRLSIL.